This TCR beta chain is drawn from a study of Graves' ophthalmopathy and Graves' hyperthyroidism. Germline lookup yields CDR1 DFQATT and CDR2 SNEGSKA (reference sequence). The CDR3 consists of 16 residues. V lost 0 bases to trimming and J lost 3 bases; unmatched junction nucleotides: 10. Amplification targeted the TCR beta CDR3 regions, with RNA transcripts as the source material. Investigators did first-round RT-PCR with HTBI primers, then second-round multiplex PCR. TCRdb independently ran MiXCR on the multiplex PCR reads; one entry per CDR3 protein. The sample contains about 620,000 distinct CDR3 sequences, 20% to 25% of which appear only once. This clonotype appeared many times.

The sequencing input was peripheral blood. This receptor was obtained from a woman between 18 and 30 years old with stable Graves' hyperthyroidism. Some clones in this sample may be carry-over from other donors' samples. The chain uses TRBV20-1 and TRBJ2-7; 8 nucleotides match TRBD1. The DNA for the CDR3 is TGCAGTGCTAGAGAATCAGACAGGGGTGACTACTACGAGCAGTACTTC. Translation: CSARESDRGDYYEQYF.